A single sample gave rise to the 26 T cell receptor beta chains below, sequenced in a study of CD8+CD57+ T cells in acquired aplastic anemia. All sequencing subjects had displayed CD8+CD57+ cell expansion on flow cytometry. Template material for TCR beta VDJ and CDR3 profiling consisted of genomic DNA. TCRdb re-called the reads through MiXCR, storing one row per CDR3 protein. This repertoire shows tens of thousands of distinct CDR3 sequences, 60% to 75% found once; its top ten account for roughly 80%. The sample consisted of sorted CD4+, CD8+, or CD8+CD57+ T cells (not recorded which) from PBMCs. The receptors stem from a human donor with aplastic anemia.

For the CDR3, the DNA is TGTGCCAGCAGCCCTTCTGGGGAAGGCTACACCTTC. This translates into CASSPSGEGYTF. The J gene is TRBJ1-2, the V gene TRBV7-8; D is uncertain. V lost 5 bases, J lost 8 bases, and 12 bases lay in between. The CDR3 loop spans 12 amino acids. Germline CDR1 reads SGHVS; CDR2 reads FQNEAQ.

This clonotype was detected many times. The CDR3 loop is CASSHGTGGDGYTF. For the CDR3, the DNA is TGTGCCAGCAGCCACGGGACAGGGGGCGATGGCTACACCTTC. The chain uses TRBV6-5 and TRBJ1-2; 12 positions match TRBD1. From germline, CDR1 is MNHEY and CDR2 SVGAGI. Losses at the gene ends were 6 bases for V and 6 bases for J; bases not matched to a gene: 5. There are 14 residues in the CDR3.

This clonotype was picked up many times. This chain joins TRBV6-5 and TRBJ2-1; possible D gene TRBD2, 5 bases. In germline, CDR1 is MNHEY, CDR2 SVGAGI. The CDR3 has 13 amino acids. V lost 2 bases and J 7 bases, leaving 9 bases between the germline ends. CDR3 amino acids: CASSYARTNEQFF. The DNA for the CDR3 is TGTGCCAGCAGTTACGCGCGGACTAATGAGCAGTTCTTC.

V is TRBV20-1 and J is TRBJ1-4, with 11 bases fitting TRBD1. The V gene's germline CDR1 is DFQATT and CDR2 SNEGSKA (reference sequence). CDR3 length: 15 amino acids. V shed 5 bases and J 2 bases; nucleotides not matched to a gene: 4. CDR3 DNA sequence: TGCAGTGCTCGGGACAGGGGGACTACTAATGAAAAACTGTTTTTT. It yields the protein CSARDRGTTNEKLFF.

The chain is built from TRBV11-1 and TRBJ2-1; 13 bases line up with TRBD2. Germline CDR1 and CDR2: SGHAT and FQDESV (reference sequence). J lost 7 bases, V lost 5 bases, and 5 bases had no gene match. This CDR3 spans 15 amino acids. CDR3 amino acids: CASSELAGGRNEQFF. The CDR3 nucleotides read TGTGCCAGCAGCGAACTAGCGGGAGGGAGGAATGAGCAGTTCTTC.

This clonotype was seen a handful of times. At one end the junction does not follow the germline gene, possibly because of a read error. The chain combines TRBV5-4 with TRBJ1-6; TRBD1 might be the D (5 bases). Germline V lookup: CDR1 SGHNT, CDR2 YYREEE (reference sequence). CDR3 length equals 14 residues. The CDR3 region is CASSLRDANSPLHF. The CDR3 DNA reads TGTGCCAGCAGCTTGCGGGACGCTAATTCCCCCCTCCACTTT.

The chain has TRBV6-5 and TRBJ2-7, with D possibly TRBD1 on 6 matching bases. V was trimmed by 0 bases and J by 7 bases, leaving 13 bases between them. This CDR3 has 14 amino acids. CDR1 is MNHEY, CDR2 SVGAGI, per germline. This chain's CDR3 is CASSYSLQGQEQYF. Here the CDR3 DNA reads TGTGCCAGCAGTTACTCGTTGCAGGGGCAGGAGCAGTACTTC.

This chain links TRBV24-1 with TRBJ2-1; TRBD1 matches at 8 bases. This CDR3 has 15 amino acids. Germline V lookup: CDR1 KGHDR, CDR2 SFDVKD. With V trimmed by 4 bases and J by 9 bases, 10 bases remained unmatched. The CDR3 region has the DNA TGTGCCACCAGTGACGTAGGACAGGGCAAGGGTGAGCAGTTCTTC. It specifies CATSDVGQGKGEQFF.

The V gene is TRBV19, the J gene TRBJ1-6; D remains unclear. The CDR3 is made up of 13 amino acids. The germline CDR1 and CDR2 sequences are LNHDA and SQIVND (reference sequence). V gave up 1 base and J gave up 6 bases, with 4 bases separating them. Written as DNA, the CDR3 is TGTGCCAGTAGTATAGCGGGTAATTCACCCCTCCACTTT. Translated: CASSIAGNSPLHF.

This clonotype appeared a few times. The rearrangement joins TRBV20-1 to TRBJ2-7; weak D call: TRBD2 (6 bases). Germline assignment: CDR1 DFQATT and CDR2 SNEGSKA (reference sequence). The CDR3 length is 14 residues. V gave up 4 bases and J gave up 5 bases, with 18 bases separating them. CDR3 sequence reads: CSATRGQTRHEQYF. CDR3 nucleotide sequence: TGCAGTGCTACCCGCGGCCAGACTAGGCACGAGCAGTACTTC.

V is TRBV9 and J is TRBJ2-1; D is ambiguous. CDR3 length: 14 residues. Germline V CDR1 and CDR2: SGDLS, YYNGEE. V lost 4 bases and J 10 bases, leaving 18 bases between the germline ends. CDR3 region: CASSQDDHWVEQFF. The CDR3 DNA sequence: TGTGCCAGCAGCCAAGATGACCATTGGGTGGAGCAGTTCTTC.

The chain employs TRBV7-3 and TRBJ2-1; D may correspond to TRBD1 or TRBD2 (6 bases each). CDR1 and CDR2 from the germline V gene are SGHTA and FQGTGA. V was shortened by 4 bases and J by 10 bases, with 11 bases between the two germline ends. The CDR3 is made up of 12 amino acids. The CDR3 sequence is CASSYRGGEQFF. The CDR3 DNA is TGTGCCAGCAGCTATCGAGGGGGGGAGCAGTTCTTC.

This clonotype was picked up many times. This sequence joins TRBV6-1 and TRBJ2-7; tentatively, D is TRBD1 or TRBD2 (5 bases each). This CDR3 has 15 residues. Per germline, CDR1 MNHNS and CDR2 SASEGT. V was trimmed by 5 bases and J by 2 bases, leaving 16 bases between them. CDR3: CASSTTRDRAYEQYF. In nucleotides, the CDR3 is TGTGCCAGCAGTACGACTCGGGACCGTGCCTACGAGCAGTACTTC.

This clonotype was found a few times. DNA for the CDR3: TGCAGTGCTAGGGACTGGGGGAGGTACGAGCAGTACTTC. Residues: CSARDWGRYEQYF. The chain carries TRBV20-1 and TRBJ2-7; D possibly corresponds to TRBD2 (6 bases). Germline lookup yields CDR1 DFQATT and CDR2 SNEGSKA (reference sequence). V lost 3 bases and J 4 bases, leaving 13 bases between the germline ends. CDR3 length equals 13 residues.

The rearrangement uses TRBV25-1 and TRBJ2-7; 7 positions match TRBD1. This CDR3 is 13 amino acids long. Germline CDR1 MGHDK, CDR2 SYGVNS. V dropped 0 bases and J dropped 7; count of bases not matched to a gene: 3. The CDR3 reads CASSEYHRGEQYF. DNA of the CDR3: TGTGCCAGCAGTGAATATCACAGGGGAGAGCAGTACTTC.

CDR3 residues: CASSLRGDDTPLHF. The CDR3 coding sequence is TGTGCCAGCAGCTTGAGGGGCGACGATACACCCCTCCACTTT. The chain employs TRBV5-6 and TRBJ1-6; maybe TRBD1 (5 bases). V dropped 1 base and J dropped 11 bases, with 13 bases sitting between them. CDR1 is SGHDT, CDR2 YYEEEE, per germline. This CDR3 is 14 amino acids long.

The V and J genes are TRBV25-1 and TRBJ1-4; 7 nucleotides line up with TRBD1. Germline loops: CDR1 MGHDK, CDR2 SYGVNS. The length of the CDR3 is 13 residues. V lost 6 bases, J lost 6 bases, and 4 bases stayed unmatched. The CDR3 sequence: CASRGQIDEKLFF. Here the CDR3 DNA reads TGTGCCAGCAGGGGACAGATAGATGAAAAACTGTTTTTT.

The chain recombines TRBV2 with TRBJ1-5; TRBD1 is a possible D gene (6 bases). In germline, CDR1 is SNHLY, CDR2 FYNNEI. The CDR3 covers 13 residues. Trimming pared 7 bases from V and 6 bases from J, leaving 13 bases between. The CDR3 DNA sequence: TGTGCCAGCAAAGGGGGGCTTGGTCAGCCCCAGCATTTT. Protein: CASKGGLGQPQHF.

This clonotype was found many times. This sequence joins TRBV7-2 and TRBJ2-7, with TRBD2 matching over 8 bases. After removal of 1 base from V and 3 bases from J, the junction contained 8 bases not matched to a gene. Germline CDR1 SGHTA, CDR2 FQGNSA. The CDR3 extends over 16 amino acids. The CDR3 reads CASSLGFMSGSYEQYF. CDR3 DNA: TGTGCCAGCAGCTTAGGATTTATGAGCGGGAGCTACGAGCAGTACTTC.

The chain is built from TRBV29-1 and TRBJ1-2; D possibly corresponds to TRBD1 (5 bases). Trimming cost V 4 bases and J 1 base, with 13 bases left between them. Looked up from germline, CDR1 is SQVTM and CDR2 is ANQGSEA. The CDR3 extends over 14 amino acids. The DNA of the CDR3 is TGCAGCGTTGGACCTAACAGGAATAACTATGGCTACACCTTC. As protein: CSVGPNRNNYGYTF.

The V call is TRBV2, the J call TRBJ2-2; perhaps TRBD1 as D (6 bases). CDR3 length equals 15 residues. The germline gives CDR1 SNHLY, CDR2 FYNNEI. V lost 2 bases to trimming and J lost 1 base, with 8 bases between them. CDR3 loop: CASSETGWNTGELFF. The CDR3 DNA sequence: TGTGCCAGCAGTGAAACAGGGTGGAACACCGGGGAGCTGTTTTTT.

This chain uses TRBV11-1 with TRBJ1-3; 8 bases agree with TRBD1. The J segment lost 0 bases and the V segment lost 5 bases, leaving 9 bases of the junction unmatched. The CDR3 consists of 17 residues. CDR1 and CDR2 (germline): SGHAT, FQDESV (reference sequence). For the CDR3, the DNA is TGTGCCAGCAGCCGACGACAGGGGCACTACTCTGGAAACACCATATATTTT. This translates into CASSRRQGHYSGNTIYF.

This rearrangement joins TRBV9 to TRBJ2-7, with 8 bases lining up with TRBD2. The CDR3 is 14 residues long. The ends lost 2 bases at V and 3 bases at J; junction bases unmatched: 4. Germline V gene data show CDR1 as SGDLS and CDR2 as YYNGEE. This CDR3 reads CASSVTSDSYEQYF. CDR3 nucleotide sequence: TGTGCCAGCAGCGTGACTAGCGATAGCTACGAGCAGTACTTC. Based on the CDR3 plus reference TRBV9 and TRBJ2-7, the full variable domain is DSGVTQTPKHLITATGQRVTLRCSPRSGDLSVYWYQQSLDQGLQFLIQYYNGEERAKGNILERFSAQQFPDLHSELNLSSLELGDSALYFCASSVTSDSYEQYFGPGTRLTVT.

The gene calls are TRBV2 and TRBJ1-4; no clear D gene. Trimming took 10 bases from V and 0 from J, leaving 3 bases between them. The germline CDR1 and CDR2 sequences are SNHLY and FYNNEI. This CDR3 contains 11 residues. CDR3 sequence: CATATNEKLFF. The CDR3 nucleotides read TGTGCCACAGCAACTAATGAAAAACTGTTTTTT. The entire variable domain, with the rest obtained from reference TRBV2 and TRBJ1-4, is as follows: EPEVTQTPSHQVTQMGQEVILRCVPISNHLYFYWYRQILGQKVEFLVSFYNNEISEKSEIFDDQFSVERPDGSNFTLKIRSTKLEDSAMYFCATATNEKLFFGSGTQLSVL.

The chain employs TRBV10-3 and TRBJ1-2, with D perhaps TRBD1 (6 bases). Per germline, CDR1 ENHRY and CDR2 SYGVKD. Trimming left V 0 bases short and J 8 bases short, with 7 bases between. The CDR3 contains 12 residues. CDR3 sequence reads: CAISESTGGYTF. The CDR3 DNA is TGTGCCATCAGTGAGTCGACAGGAGGCTACACCTTC.

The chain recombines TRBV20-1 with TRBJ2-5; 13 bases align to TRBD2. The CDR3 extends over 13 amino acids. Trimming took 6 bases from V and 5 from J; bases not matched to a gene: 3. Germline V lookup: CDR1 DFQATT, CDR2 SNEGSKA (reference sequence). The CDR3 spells CSAVTSGRETQYF. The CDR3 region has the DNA TGCAGTGCGGTGACTAGCGGGAGGGAGACCCAGTACTTC.